The 30 T cell receptor beta chains given below trace back to one sample, sequenced in a study of T and B cells in COVID-19 patients. Blood genomic DNA input for TRB amplification was about 240-550 ng. BIOMED2 TRB-A/B primer pools were used in multiplex TRB PCR. Via MiXCR, TCRdb re-called the multiplex PCR reads, giving one row per CDR3 protein. Of 20,000 to 30,000 distinct CDR3 sequences detected, approximately 32% appear once; the ten largest clones hold about 1.5%. Sequenced material: blood. Source of these receptors: a human donor who had recovered from COVID-19.

The sample holds a few counts of this clonotype. The chain employs TRBV6-6 and TRBJ2-6, with 7 bases lining up with TRBD2. V gave up 1 base and J gave up 4 bases; unmatched junction bases: 4. The CDR3 has 16 residues. Germline CDR1 reads MNHNY; CDR2 reads SVGAGI (reference sequence). CDR3 nucleotide sequence: TGTGCCAGCAGTTACTGGGGGGGGTCCGGGGCCAACGTCCTGACTTTC. Translating it yields CASSYWGGSGANVLTF.

This chain links TRBV7-4 with TRBJ2-5; weak D call: TRBD2 (6 bases). With 5 bases removed from V and 0 bases from J, the gap between germline ends came to 13 bases. The CDR3 extends over 15 amino acids. The germline gives CDR1 SGHVT, CDR2 SQSDAQ. CDR3 nucleotides: TGTGCCAGCAGCCAAAGGGACTCGTACCAAGAGACCCAGTACTTC. Translating gives CASSQRDSYQETQYF.

In this sample, this clonotype turned up many times. The genes are TRBV30 and TRBJ2-1, with 11 bases matching TRBD2. Germline CDR1 GTSNPN, CDR2 SVGIG (reference sequence). The CDR3 runs 12 residues. V dropped 8 bases and J dropped 10; count of bases not matched to a gene: 7. Here the CDR3 DNA reads TGTGCCGGCCAGACTAGCGGGATCGAGCAGTTCTTC. Translating gives CAGQTSGIEQFF.

The CDR3 sequence is CATMTGNEQFF. For the CDR3, the DNA is TGTGCCACCATGACGGGGAATGAGCAGTTCTTC. The chain couples TRBV12-3 or TRBV12-4 to TRBJ2-1; a possible D gene is TRBD2 (5 bases). Trimming pared 10 bases from V and 7 bases from J, leaving 11 bases between. The CDR3 length is 11 residues.

This clonotype occurred once. The chain has TRBV28 and TRBJ2-7; a weak D match, TRBD1 (5 bases). CDR3 length equals 12 residues. Germline V gene sequence: CDR1 MDHEN, CDR2 SYDVKM. V gave up 6 bases and J gave up 6 bases, with 12 bases separating them. In DNA form, the CDR3 reads TGTGCCAGCAGAACAGGTTTCGGCGAGCAGTACTTC. Protein: CASRTGFGEQYF. Supplemented by reference TRBV28 and TRBJ2-7, the full variable domain reads DVKVTQSSRYLVKRTGEKVFLECVQDMDHENMFWYRQDPGLGLRLIYFSYDVKMKEKGDIPEGYSVSREKKERFSLILESASTNQTSMYLCASRTGFGEQYFGPGTRLTVT.

With respect to this clonotype: Compared with germline, one end of the junction differs, possibly owing to a read error. V gene TRBV5-3 combines with J gene TRBJ2-2; D remains unclear. TRBV5-3 has ORF status, its function being uncertain. This CDR3 is 15 amino acids long. The DNA for the CDR3 is TGCGCCAGCAGCTTGCCCGTCTCGAACACCGGGGAGCTGTTTTTT. Protein: CASSLPVSNTGELFF.

This clonotype was found many times. This chain links TRBV6-5 with TRBJ2-1, with no clear D. This CDR3 is 12 amino acids long. Germline loops: CDR1 MNHEY, CDR2 SVGAGI. V was trimmed by 6 bases and J by 3 bases, leaving 6 bases between them. CDR3 in amino acids: CASRSIYNEQFF. The CDR3 DNA reads as TGTGCCAGCAGGTCGATCTACAATGAGCAGTTCTTC.

This clonotype was observed at least ten times. V and J are TRBV19 and TRBJ2-7, with D possibly being TRBD1 or TRBD2 (5 bases each). CDR3 length: 13 residues. Germline V gives CDR1 LNHDA, CDR2 SQIVND (reference sequence). V was cut by 6 bases and J by 6 bases, with 15 bases left in between. This CDR3 reads CASSPRDLREQYF. The DNA of the CDR3 is TGTGCCAGTAGCCCCAGGGACCTCCGCGAGCAGTACTTC.

This clonotype was seen once. The rearrangement joins TRBV12-3 or TRBV12-4 to TRBJ1-4; D is unclear. There are 18 residues in the CDR3. Trimming left V 4 bases short and J 8 bases short, with 26 bases between. The CDR3 protein is CASSYSPAAAHGREKLFF. CDR3 nucleotides: TGTGCCAGCAGTTACTCGCCGGCGGCAGCCCACGGCCGGGAAAAACTGTTTTTT.

This clonotype was observed once. This may arise from a read error, as a much more abundant clone is one base away. This rearrangement joins TRBV5-4 to TRBJ2-2; D may be TRBD1 (6 bases). CDR1 SGHNT and CDR2 YYREEE come from the germline V gene (reference sequence). This CDR3 is 16 amino acids long. Trimming took off 1 base at V and 2 bases at J, with 12 bases between the two ends. CDR3 loop: CASSLPRTANTGELFF. In DNA form, the CDR3 reads TGTGCCAGCAGCTTGCCCCGGACAGCAAACACCGGGGAGCTGTTTTTT.

Ten or more counts support this clonotype. The chain couples TRBV12-3 or TRBV12-4 to TRBJ2-2, with TRBD1 identical over 7 bases. Trimming took 3 bases from V and 0 from J; bases not matched to a gene: 4. CDR3 length: 16 amino acids. CDR3 sequence reads: CASSFRGGPNTGELFF. The CDR3 DNA reads TGTGCCAGCAGTTTTAGAGGGGGCCCGAACACCGGGGAGCTGTTTTTT.

This chain uses TRBV13 with TRBJ1-2; a possible D gene is TRBD1 (6 bases). The CDR3 spans 16 residues. Per the germline V gene, CDR1 is PRHDT and CDR2 is FYEKMQ (reference sequence). V lost 5 bases, J lost 0 bases, and 16 bases lay in between. CDR3: CASSGGERTANYGYTF. The CDR3 region has the DNA TGTGCCAGCAGCGGAGGGGAGCGGACAGCTAACTATGGCTACACCTTC.

V is TRBV19 and J is TRBJ1-3, with TRBD1 as a possible D gene (5 bases). Looked up from germline, CDR1 is LNHDA and CDR2 is SQIVND (reference sequence). Between the trimmed V and J ends, which lost 7 bases and 3 bases, there was a span of 16 bases. The CDR3 extends over 15 amino acids. In DNA, the CDR3 is TGTGCCAGTACCATCGGGGGGAGCTTTGGAAACACCATATATTTT. Protein: CASTIGGSFGNTIYF.

The genes are TRBV7-9 and TRBJ2-5; TRBD1 matches 7 bases. The CDR3 is made up of 15 amino acids. After removal of 3 bases from V and 2 bases from J, the junction contained 6 bases not matched to a gene. Germline V gives CDR1 SEHNR, CDR2 FQNEAQ (reference sequence). CDR3 region: CASSFRTGQQETQYF. Here the CDR3 DNA reads TGTGCCAGCAGCTTTAGGACAGGTCAGCAAGAGACCCAGTACTTC.

The V gene is TRBV7-6, the J gene TRBJ1-4; 7 bases match TRBD1. From germline, CDR1 is SGHVS and CDR2 FNYEAQ. This CDR3 has 16 amino acids. Trimming took 4 bases from V and 4 from J; bases not matched to a gene: 9. The CDR3, as DNA: TGTGCCAGCAGCTCCTTCCAGGGACAGTATAATGAAAAACTGTTTTTT. Translated: CASSSFQGQYNEKLFF. Full variable domain (outside the CDR3, taken from reference TRBV7-6 and TRBJ1-4): GAGVSQSPRYKVTKRGQDVALRCDPISGHVSLYWYRQALGQGPEFLTYFNYEAQQDKSGLPNDRFSAERPEGSISTLTIQRTEQRDSAMYRCASSSFQGQYNEKLFFGSGTQLSVL.

The table lists this clonotype with many counts. The chain joins TRBV5-4 to TRBJ2-3; 9 bases are shared with TRBD2. CDR3 length: 16 residues. Germline CDR1 is SGHNT and CDR2 is YYREEE (reference sequence). Trimming took 4 bases from V and 0 from J; bases not matched to a gene: 6. The CDR3 spells CASSLAGGRSTDTQYF. In DNA, the CDR3 is TGTGCCAGCAGCCTCGCGGGGGGGCGGAGCACAGATACGCAGTATTTT. Combining the CDR3 with reference TRBV5-4 and TRBJ2-3 gives the whole variable domain ETGVTQSPTHLIKTRGQQVTLRCSSQSGHNTVSWYQQALGQGPQFIFQYYREEENGRGNFPPRFSGLQFPNYSSELNVNALELDDSALYLCASSLAGGRSTDTQYFGPGTRLTVL.

This clonotype was observed a few times. The rearrangement joins TRBV5-1 to TRBJ2-7; a possible D gene is TRBD2 (7 bases). The CDR3 totals 15 residues. Trimming pared 0 bases from V and 2 bases from J, leaving 12 bases between. Germline CDR1 is SGHRS and CDR2 is YFSETQ. DNA of the CDR3: TGCGCCAGCAGCTTGGAGGCGGGGGCCGCCTACGAGCAGTACTTC. This codes for CASSLEAGAAYEQYF.

This clonotype was seen at least ten times. The CDR3 here is CSVVGFVDRGRNTIYF. The CDR3, as DNA: TGCAGCGTTGTGGGATTTGTTGACAGGGGAAGAAACACCATATATTTT. The V gene is TRBV29-1, the J gene TRBJ1-3; 8 bases are shared with TRBD1. J gave up 5 bases and V 4 bases, and 13 bases lay outside the gene matches. The germline V gene encodes CDR1 SQVTM and CDR2 ANQGSEA. This CDR3 has 16 amino acids.

This clonotype turned up a few times. This chain uses TRBV12-3 or TRBV12-4 with TRBJ2-1; 8 bases are a match to TRBD2. Trimming cost V 7 bases and J 8 bases; bases outside gene matches: 7. CDR3 size: 13 residues. This chain's CDR3 is CASTFGGADEQFF. The CDR3 region has the DNA TGTGCCAGCACATTCGGGGGGGCCGATGAGCAGTTCTTC.

The chain employs TRBV6-2 or TRBV6-3 and TRBJ1-5; possibly TRBD1 for D (5 bases). Trimming removed 5 bases from V and 3 bases from J, with 14 bases in between. The CDR3 contains 15 residues. Germline CDR1 MNHEY, CDR2 SVGEGT. CDR3 sequence reads: CASSQVGTVNQPQHF. The CDR3 nucleotides read TGTGCCAGCAGTCAGGTCGGGACGGTCAATCAGCCCCAGCATTTT.

To note about this clonotype: This may arise from a read error, as a much more abundant clone is one base away. The J gene is TRBJ2-4, the V gene TRBV19; D is uncertain. Per the germline V gene, CDR1 is LNHDA and CDR2 is SQIVND (reference sequence). Trimming took 6 bases from V and 13 from J, leaving 19 bases between them. This CDR3 has 13 amino acids. The CDR3 here is CASSTVPSGEQYF. CDR3 coding DNA: TGTGCCAGTAGCACCGTCCCGAGTGGTGAGCAGTACTTC.

This clonotype was counted ten times or more. This chain joins TRBV27 and TRBJ2-7; D is perhaps TRBD2 (6 bases). The CDR3 totals 14 residues. Per the germline V gene, CDR1 is MNHEY and CDR2 is SMNVEV (reference sequence). V gave up 5 bases and J gave up 5 bases, with 16 bases separating them. Written as DNA, the CDR3 is TGTGCCAGCAGTAGGGGCGGGGTAGCCGACGAGCAGTACTTC. It codes for CASSRGGVADEQYF.

The chain joins TRBV6-1 to TRBJ2-5; D is uncertain. The CDR3 totals 13 residues. Germline CDR1 reads MNHNS; CDR2 reads SASEGT. Trimming removed 6 bases from V and 2 bases from J, with 10 bases in between. The CDR3 bases are TGTGCCAGCAGCCCCAAGTATCAAGAGACCCAGTACTTC. It codes for CASSPKYQETQYF.

This clonotype was detected a few times. The V call is TRBV27, the J call TRBJ1-5; 7 bases map to TRBD1. The CDR3 length is 14 residues. The V gene's germline CDR1 is MNHEY and CDR2 SMNVEV (reference sequence). Trimming cost V 5 bases and J 6 bases; bases outside gene matches: 7. The CDR3 coding sequence is TGTGCCAGCAGTCGGAGACAGGGAATTCAGCCCCAGCATTTT. It is translated as CASSRRQGIQPQHF.

The genes are TRBV19 and TRBJ2-7; 15 bases agree with TRBD2. Trimming at V came to 9 bases and at J to 1 base, leaving 7 bases not matched to a gene. The CDR3 is 16 amino acids. Germline CDR1 LNHDA, CDR2 SQIVND (reference sequence). The chain's CDR3 is CASSGLAGGRSYEQYF. The CDR3 DNA reads TGTGCCAGCTCGGGACTAGCGGGGGGTAGGTCCTACGAGCAGTACTTC.

This clonotype counts as medium-sized (0.01 to 0.1%). The chain recombines TRBV29-1 with TRBJ2-1; D gene unclear. The germline V and J ends were trimmed by 5 bases and 4 bases, with 6 bases remaining between them. Per germline, CDR1 SQVTM and CDR2 ANQGSEA. The CDR3 is made up of 11 amino acids. In nucleotides, the CDR3 is TGCAGCGTTAGGCGTTACAATGAGCAGTTCTTC. It codes for CSVRRYNEQFF.

This clonotype was seen once. Relative to the germline gene, one junction end is altered; a read error may explain this. The V call is TRBV5-6, the J call TRBJ2-3; 10 nucleotides agree with TRBD2. The CDR3 consists of 15 residues. Germline CDR1 is SGHDT and CDR2 is YYEEEE. CDR3 nucleotide sequence: TGCGCCAGCAGCCCAAGGACTAGCGGCTTAGATACGCAGTATTTT. Translating it yields CASSPRTSGLDTQYF. The whole variable domain, remainder taken from reference TRBV5-6 and TRBJ2-3, is DAGVTQSPTHLIKTRGQQVTLRCSPKSGHDTVSWYQQALGQGPQFIFQYYEEEERQRGNFPDRFSGHQFPNYSSELNVNALLLGDSALYLCASSPRTSGLDTQYFGPGTRLTVL.

The chain is built from TRBV29-1 and TRBJ2-3; the match to TRBD2 covers 7 bases. The CDR3 covers 14 residues. With V trimmed by 1 base and J by 4 bases, 5 bases remained unmatched. Per germline, CDR1 SQVTM and CDR2 ANQGSEA. For the CDR3, the DNA is TGCAGCGTTGAAGTGGCGGGAGCGCCAGATACGCAGTATTTT. This sequence encodes CSVEVAGAPDTQYF.

This clonotype was seen at least ten times. This chain joins TRBV12-3 or TRBV12-4 and TRBJ1-6; 7 bases are a match to TRBD1. The ends lost 5 bases at V and 5 bases at J; junction bases unmatched: 3. The length of the CDR3 is 14 residues. CDR3 loop: CASSVGTDNSPLHF. The CDR3 DNA reads as TGTGCCAGCAGTGTTGGGACAGATAATTCACCCCTCCACTTT.

The chain employs TRBV5-4 and TRBJ2-1; 7 nucleotides match TRBD2. With V trimmed by 1 base and J by 2 bases, 3 bases remained unmatched. Germline V gives CDR1 SGHNT, CDR2 YYREEE (reference sequence). The CDR3 has 15 amino acids. This chain's CDR3 is CASSLKREAYNEQFF. The CDR3 bases are TGTGCCAGCAGCTTGAAGCGGGAAGCCTACAATGAGCAGTTCTTC.